This record concerns one T cell receptor beta chain sequence. It has no known antigen specificity. No base quality information exists; no much larger clone differs at one position. Libraries came from PCR. The sequencer was an Illumina HiSeq 4000. The TCR beta-chain CDR3 region of each patient was profiled by high-throughput sequencing. The authors processed their data as follows. Drawing on CDR3 differences between clinicopathological groups, the researchers built a classifier meant to tell apart patients with distant-metastatic papillary thyroid cancer. The Shannon index was used to assess repertoire diversity, and the Morisita-Horn index was used to assess tumor-blood repertoire similarity. Starting from the raw public reads, TCRdb applied fastp trimming at Q25, assembled clones with MiXCR and retained in-frame beta chains. None of the V and J calls come from the authors' own analysis; TCRdb made them. This sample comprises about 47,000 clones, around 25% of them detected only once. The ten top clones hold around 3.2% of the sample.

This entry is derived from a study of metastatic and nonmetastatic thyroid tumors (dated by TCRdb to the early 2020s). In the study overall: Repertoires from peripheral blood and from tumor or nodule tissue samples of malignant and benign thyroid patients were compared. Broad study findings and their caveats: TCR beta diversity was reported as significantly higher in malignant tumors than in benign nodules, in both blood and tumor samples.

No treatment had been received by any patient before thyroid surgery. Patient clinical samples collected from about 2011 to 2018 were retrospectively analysed using T-cell receptor beta sequencing. The germline V gene provides CDR1 MGHRA and CDR2 YSYEKL. Counted from cysteine to phenylalanine, this CDR3 has 15 amino acids. Only the CDR3 DNA stays, 45 bases, in frame from base 1. Germline trimming amounts to 4 bases on V and 3 bases on J, with 8 as the count of junction bases outside the gene matches. Recombination connected TRBV4-1 to TRBJ2-7; 8 central nucleotides agree with TRBD2. The specimen was blood. This TCR derives from a male donor with papillary thyroid cancer or a benign thyroid nodule (not recorded which). Some clones in this sample may be carry-over from other donors' samples. The DNA sequence reads TGCGCCAGCAGCCGAGGGAGCGGGAGCAGCTACGAGCAGTACTTC. Its protein reads: CASSRGSGSSYEQYF.